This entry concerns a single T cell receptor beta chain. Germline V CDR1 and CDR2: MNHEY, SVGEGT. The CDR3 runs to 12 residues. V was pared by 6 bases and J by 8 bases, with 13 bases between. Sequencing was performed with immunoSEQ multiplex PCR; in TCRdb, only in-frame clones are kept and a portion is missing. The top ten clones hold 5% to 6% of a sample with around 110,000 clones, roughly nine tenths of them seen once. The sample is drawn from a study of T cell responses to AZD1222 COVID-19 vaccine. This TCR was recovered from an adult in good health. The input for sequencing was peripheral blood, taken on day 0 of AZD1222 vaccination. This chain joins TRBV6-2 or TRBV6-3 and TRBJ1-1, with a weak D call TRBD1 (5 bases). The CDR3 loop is CASSELGAEAFF. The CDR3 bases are TGTGCCAGCAGCGAGCTAGGGGCGGAAGCTTTCTTT.